These 13 T cell receptor beta chains came from one sample sequenced in a study of early T cells in non-severe SARS-CoV-2 infection. TCRdb redid the calling of the 5' RACE reads with MiXCR, one entry per CDR3 protein. Among just under 65,000 distinct CDR3 sequences listed, about 10% were seen once. The starting material was whole blood, obtained at baseline. The origin of the receptors is an adult who was a healthcare worker with PCR-confirmed SARS-CoV-2 infection or an uninfected control (not recorded which).

The sample holds many counts of this clonotype. This chain links TRBV5-1 with TRBJ2-3, with D maybe TRBD1 (6 bases). V shed 0 bases and J shed 11 bases, with 16 bases lying between them. The germline V gene has CDR1 SGHRS and CDR2 YFSETQ. The CDR3 spans 14 residues. CDR3 sequence (DNA): TGCGCCAGCAGCTTGGGCCCTACAGGGCAGGAGCAGTATTTT. It specifies CASSLGPTGQEQYF. Complete variable domain (other parts from reference TRBV5-1 and TRBJ2-3): KAGVTQTPRYLIKTRGQQVTLSCSPISGHRSVSWYQQTPGQGLQFLFEYFSETQRNKGNFPGRFSGRQFSNSRSEMNVSTLELGDSALYLCASSLGPTGQEQYFGPGTRLTVL.

Ten or more counts support this clonotype. The genes are TRBV5-1 and TRBJ2-3; D is unclear. Germline V lookup: CDR1 SGHRS, CDR2 YFSETQ. Trimming took off 4 bases at V and 0 bases at J, with 15 bases between the two ends. The length of the CDR3 is 16 residues. The CDR3 here is CASSAPLGISTDTQYF. The CDR3 nucleotides are TGCGCCAGCAGCGCCCCTCTAGGAATTAGCACAGATACGCAGTATTTT.

This clonotype was recorded many times. The chain combines TRBV9 with TRBJ1-1; D uncertain. V was clipped by 4 bases and J by 13 bases, with 26 bases between them. The CDR3 extends over 15 amino acids. Germline values: CDR1 SGDLS, CDR2 YYNGEE. The CDR3 DNA is TGTGCCAGCAGCCCCCACAACTACGACACTGAAGCTTTTTTCTTT. Protein sequence: CASSPHNYDTEAFFF. Filled out from reference TRBV9 and TRBJ1-1, the complete variable domain reads DSGVTQTPKHLITATGQRVTLRCSPRSGDLSVYWYQQSLDQGLQFLIQYYNGEERAKGNILERFSAQQFPDLHSELNLSSLELGDSALYFCASSPHNYDTEAFFFGQGTRLTVV.

This clonotype has ten or more counts. This chain uses TRBV9 with TRBJ2-3; 8 bases map to TRBD1. The CDR3 is 15 residues long. Germline CDR1 and CDR2: SGDLS and YYNGEE. With 5 bases clipped from V and 5 bases from J, the junction kept 10 bases outside the gene matches. Here the CDR3 DNA reads TGTGCCAGCAGTCGGCACGGACAGGGTCTAGATACGCAGTATTTT. Translating gives CASSRHGQGLDTQYF.

This clonotype was picked up many times. The chain combines TRBV5-1 with TRBJ1-4; TRBD1 is a possible D gene (5 bases). Germline CDR1 and CDR2: SGHRS and YFSETQ. The CDR3 is made up of 15 amino acids. Trimming left V 5 bases short and J 5 bases short, with 16 bases between. DNA for the CDR3: TGCGCCAGCAGTCGTACCGGGACCCTAAATGAAAAACTGTTTTTT. It encodes CASSRTGTLNEKLFF.

This chain links TRBV7-2 with TRBJ1-5; unclear D gene. The CDR3 is made up of 12 amino acids. V was trimmed by 3 bases and J by 6 bases, leaving 6 bases between them. Germline V gives CDR1 SGHTA, CDR2 FQGNSA. The CDR3 loop is CASSFPSQPQHF. CDR3 bases: TGTGCCAGCAGCTTTCCGAGTCAGCCCCAGCATTTT.

This clonotype was seen only a few times. The chain combines TRBV2 with TRBJ2-3; 9 bases match TRBD2. The CDR3 sequence is 14 residues long. Unmatched junction bases numbered 3, after V lost 2 bases and J lost 6 bases. Germline CDR1 is SNHLY and CDR2 is FYNNEI. The CDR3 is CASSEIAGDDTQYF. CDR3 nucleotides: TGTGCCAGCAGTGAAATAGCGGGAGACGATACGCAGTATTTT.

This clonotype was observed a few times. J is TRBJ2-7 and V is TRBV5-1, with a possible D match to TRBD1 (6 bases). The CDR3 totals 13 residues. Between the trimmed V and J ends, which lost 3 bases and 5 bases, there was a span of 12 bases. Germline V gives CDR1 SGHRS, CDR2 YFSETQ. The CDR3 coding sequence is TGCGCCAGCAGCTGGGGCTACAGGGACGAGCAGTACTTC. The encoded protein is CASSWGYRDEQYF.

The chain employs TRBV10-3 and TRBJ2-7, with 8 positions matching TRBD1. CDR1 ENHRY and CDR2 SYGVKD come from the germline V gene. This CDR3 region has 15 residues. V gave up 2 bases and J gave up 5 bases; unmatched junction bases: 8. CDR3 sequence reads: CAISEMQGARDEQYF. The CDR3 DNA is TGTGCCATCAGTGAGATGCAGGGGGCGAGGGACGAGCAGTACTTC.

This clonotype came up many times. The chain uses TRBV18 and TRBJ2-5; D could derive from TRBD1 or TRBD2 (5 bases each). The germline V gene has CDR1 KGHSH and CDR2 LQKENI. With 3 bases removed from V and 5 bases from J, the gap between germline ends came to 10 bases. CDR3 length: 13 residues. In DNA, the CDR3 is TGTGCCAGCTCACCCGTGGGGACGGAGACCCAGTACTTC. Amino acids: CASSPVGTETQYF.

This clonotype was detected many times. The chain is built from TRBV5-1 and TRBJ1-2, with a tentative D call TRBD1 (5 bases). In germline, CDR1 is SGHRS, CDR2 YFSETQ. This CDR3 comprises 15 residues. The ends were cut back, 1 base at V and 2 bases at J, with 12 bases in the middle. CDR3 protein: CASSLWDALNYGYTF. Written as DNA, the CDR3 is TGCGCCAGCAGCTTGTGGGACGCCCTGAACTATGGCTACACCTTC.

The sample holds many counts of this clonotype. This rearrangement joins TRBV6-5 to TRBJ2-7, with a tentative D call TRBD2 (6 bases). Germline assignment: CDR1 MNHEY and CDR2 SVGAGI. The CDR3 consists of 14 residues. V was clipped by 2 bases and J by 6 bases, with 14 bases between them. CDR3 coding DNA: TGTGCCAGCAGTTACGACTCGGGGGTCGGCGAGCAGTACTTC. Its translation: CASSYDSGVGEQYF.

The rearrangement joins TRBV7-2 to TRBJ1-2; TRBD1 matches at 7 bases. CDR3 length equals 16 residues. Germline assignment: CDR1 SGHTA and CDR2 FQGNSA. The J segment lost 4 bases and the V segment lost 5 bases, leaving 13 bases of the junction unmatched. The CDR3 coding sequence is TGTGCCAGCAGCCCCGGTCCCGGGACAGAATCCTATGGCTACACCTTC. It yields the protein CASSPGPGTESYGYTF.